The T cell receptor beta chain under discussion was sequenced for a study of CD8 T cells in Susac syndrome (dated by TCRdb to about 2019). Concerning the study at large: Repertoire sequencing was used to test whether CD8+ T cell activation and differentiation in Susac syndrome was antigen driven. The study compared CD8+ T cell repertoire clonality among 12 healthy donors, 14 Susac syndrome patients and about 16 multiple sclerosis patients. The paper's findings and limits, for the study overall: The number of individuals in the TCR sequencing and HLA analysis was acknowledged as relatively small.

This clonotype was seen just once. Its antigen specificity is not known. No per-base quality is available; no much larger clone lies one base away. Weak support is all one read offers. High-throughput TCR beta sequencing profiled peripheral blood CD8+ and CD4+ T cells from healthy donors, Susac syndrome patients and multiple sclerosis patients. The multiple sclerosis controls were treatment-naive patients whose relapsing-remitting disease, either stable or active, fulfilled the revised McDonald criteria. Bulk CD8+ and CD4+ T cells were purified by magnetic negative isolation, whereas CD8+ TEMRA cells were enriched by FACS. Blood was drawn into EDTA tubes, processed within 24 hours, and PBMCs were isolated by density gradient centrifugation. PBMCs intended for TCR sequencing were frozen in liquid nitrogen and were later thawed in a 37 degrees C water bath. The sorted or isolated CD4+, CD8+ and CD8+ TEMRA cells reached a purity of at least 90%.

RNA was extracted using the RNeasy kit, and about 0.5 to 1 microgram was reverse transcribed with random hexamers. The immunoSEQ multiplex PCR assay, covering 54 Vbeta and 13 Jbeta segments, was used to amplify TCR beta CDR3 regions. Bias from PCR amplification was corrected by using a synthetic template baseline for primer optimization and for computational correction. The paper's data handling went like this. Reads were assigned to V, D and J genes according to IMGT and analyzed in immunoSEQ Analyzer, with only productive sequences retained. To calculate clonality, Shannon entropy was normalized by log2 of the number of productive unique sequences and then subtracted from one. For each patient and control, public and private clones were evaluated among the 100 most prevalent clones. Clones were defined as Susac-specific if absent from the healthy and MS cohorts, from 1052 published viral clones and from other ImmuneACCESS disease sequences. TCRdb took the public reads, trimmed them with fastp at Q25, ran MiXCR for clone calling and kept in-frame beta chains. Each entry merges the rows of one CDR3 protein and shows their most common DNA and genes. TCRdb's processing, not the authors', yielded these V and J calls. The sample table lists around 130,000 distinct CDR3 sequences, 90% to 95% of them with a count of one. The ten biggest clones cover about 0.23% of the sample.

CDR1 is given as SNHLY and CDR2 as FYNNEI, both from the germline V gene. The V and J ends are trimmed by 9 bases and 2 bases, leaving 15 bases between them. Reading from cysteine to phenylalanine, the CDR3 counts 14 amino acids. The only DNA kept is the CDR3, 42 bases in frame from the first base. The clonotype was recovered from a human donor with multiple sclerosis. The sequencing input was CD8+ T cells from PBMCs. The chain links TRBV2 with TRBJ2-3; the D gene is perhaps TRBD2, from 6 matching bases. The CDR3 reads CARLGGTNTDTQYF. The nucleotide sequence reads TGTGCCAGGCTCGGCGGGACCAACACAGATACGCAGTATTTT.